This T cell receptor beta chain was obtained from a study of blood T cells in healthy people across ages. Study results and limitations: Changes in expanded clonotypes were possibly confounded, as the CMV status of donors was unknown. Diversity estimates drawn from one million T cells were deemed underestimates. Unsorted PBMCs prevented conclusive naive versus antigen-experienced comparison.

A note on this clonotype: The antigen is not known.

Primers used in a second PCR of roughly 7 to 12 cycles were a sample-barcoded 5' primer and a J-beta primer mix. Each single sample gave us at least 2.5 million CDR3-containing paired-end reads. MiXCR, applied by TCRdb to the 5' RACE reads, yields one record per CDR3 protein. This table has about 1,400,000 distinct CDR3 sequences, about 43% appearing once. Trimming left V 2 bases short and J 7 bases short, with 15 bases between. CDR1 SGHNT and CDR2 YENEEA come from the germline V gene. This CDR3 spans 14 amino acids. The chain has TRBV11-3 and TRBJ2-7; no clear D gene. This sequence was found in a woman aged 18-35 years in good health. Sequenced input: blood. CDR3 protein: CASSLYPENNEQYF. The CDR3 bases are TGTGCCAGCAGCTTATATCCGGAAAACAATGAGCAGTACTTC.